This T cell receptor (beta chain) was profiled in a study of T cells in Graves' hyperthyroidism and ophthalmopathy. About the research overall: Upon initial diagnosis and before any treatment, peripheral blood was collected.

This CDR3 has 15 amino acids. The V and J ends lost 4 bases and 5 bases, in that order; junction bases with no gene match: 10. Germline assignment: CDR1 GTSNPN and CDR2 SVGIG (reference sequence). Amplification targeted TCR beta CDR3 regions from RNA transcripts. HTBI primers were the set used in a first-round RT-PCR of the TCR CDR3. TCRdb re-analysed the multiplex PCR reads in MiXCR, keeping a single row per CDR3 protein. The sample records fewer than 900,000 distinct CDR3 sequences, roughly 15% being singletons. At least ten counts were recorded for this clonotype. The V gene is TRBV30, the J gene TRBJ1-2, with 10 nucleotides matching TRBD1. Sequenced sample: blood. The sequence was collected from a man between 18 and 29 years old with Graves' hyperthyroidism. CDR3 sequence reads: CAWKLFGTGDYGYTF. CDR3 sequence (DNA): TGTGCCTGGAAGTTGTTTGGGACAGGGGATTATGGCTACACCTTC.